These 16 T cell receptor beta chains came from one sample sequenced in a study of identical twins. TCRdb itself ran the 5' RACE reads through MiXCR, one entry per CDR3 protein. The profile covers about 660,000 distinct CDR3 sequences, with about 9.4% appearing a single time and around 0.98% taken by the ten largest. The sample was also linked to a second study, of yellow fever vaccine responses in identical twins.

Sequencing was performed on PBMCs. Every receptor here comes from a woman younger than 30 in good health.

In its sample, this clonotype was seen many times. CDR3 loop: CSAPTLPRDEQFF. DNA of the CDR3: TGCAGTGCCCCGACCCTGCCCCGGGATGAGCAGTTCTTC. The rearrangement uses TRBV20-1 and TRBJ2-1; D gene ambiguous. Germline CDR1 DFQATT, CDR2 SNEGSKA (reference sequence). V lost 6 bases to trimming and J lost 8 bases, with 17 bases between them. There are 13 residues in the CDR3.

This clonotype was detected ten times or more. The CDR3: CSARDPRGQGSPNEKLFF. CDR3 coding DNA: TGCAGTGCTAGAGATCCTAGAGGACAGGGATCACCTAATGAAAAACTGTTTTTT. This chain links TRBV20-1 with TRBJ1-4; 8 bases are a match to TRBD1. This CDR3 region has 18 residues. Germline V lookup: CDR1 DFQATT, CDR2 SNEGSKA (reference sequence). Trimming cost V 0 bases and J 3 bases; bases outside gene matches: 12.

This clonotype was observed a handful of times. The chain combines TRBV28 with TRBJ1-6, with D possibly being TRBD1 (5 bases). This CDR3 spans 15 amino acids. CDR1 is MDHEN and CDR2 is SYDVKM in the germline V gene. The V end lost 10 bases, the J end lost 0 bases, and 13 bases lay between the germline ends. CDR3 nucleotides: TGTGCCACCACGGGGCCGAGCTCCTATAATTCACCCCTCCACTTT. Amino acid sequence: CATTGPSSYNSPLHF.

This clonotype was seen a handful of times. The chain couples TRBV29-1 to TRBJ2-1; TRBD1 might be the D (6 bases). Per germline, CDR1 SQVTM and CDR2 ANQGSEA. The CDR3 is 16 residues long. The V and J ends lost 6 bases and 2 bases respectively, with 20 bases between them. CDR3 amino acids: CSVGHTGSLTYNEQFF. CDR3 sequence (DNA): TGCAGCGTGGGCCACACAGGGTCTCTAACCTACAATGAGCAGTTCTTC.

This clonotype was counted only a few times. The chain has TRBV15 and TRBJ1-4, with D maybe TRBD1 (6 bases). The CDR3 extends over 16 amino acids. Looked up from germline, CDR1 is LNHNV and CDR2 is YYDKDF (reference sequence). V was pared by 0 bases and J by 7 bases, with 15 bases between. CDR3 sequence (DNA): TGTGCCACCAGCAGAGATTACTCGGGGGGCGGTGAAAAACTGTTTTTT. Its translation: CATSRDYSGGGEKLFF. Together with reference TRBV15 and TRBJ1-4, the CDR3 gives the full variable domain: DAMVIQNPRYQVTQFGKPVTLSCSQTLNHNVMYWYQQKSSQAPKLLFHYYDKDFNNEADTPDNFQSRRPNTSFCFLDIRSPGLGDTAMYLCATSRDYSGGGEKLFFGSGTQLSVL.

This clonotype has at least ten counts. V is TRBV5-1 and J is TRBJ2-3; TRBD2 aligns across 9 bases. J was trimmed by 0 bases and V by 1 base; bases with no gene match: 9. CDR3 length: 18 residues. Germline V lookup: CDR1 SGHRS, CDR2 YFSETQ. CDR3 DNA: TGCGCCAGCAGCTTGTCGACTAGCGGAGTCTCTAGCACAGATACGCAGTATTTT. Translated, it gives CASSLSTSGVSSTDTQYF.

This clonotype was observed at least ten times. The V gene is TRBV12-3 or TRBV12-4, the J gene TRBJ2-1; D remains ambiguous. V was pared by 6 bases and J by 7 bases, with 10 bases between. The CDR3 length is 12 residues. CDR3 sequence reads: CASSRLGNEQFF. The CDR3, as DNA: TGTGCCAGCAGCCGTTTGGGGAATGAGCAGTTCTTC.

The gene calls are TRBV20-1 and TRBJ2-2, with TRBD1 as a possible D gene (6 bases). CDR3 length equals 15 residues. The V and J ends lost 6 bases and 5 bases respectively, with 19 bases between them. CDR1 and CDR2 from the germline V gene are DFQATT and SNEGSKA (reference sequence). Written as DNA, the CDR3 is TGCAGTGCCCCCTTAGGGGGAGATGATACCGGGGAGCTGTTTTTT. Its translation is CSAPLGGDDTGELFF.

V is TRBV6-1 and J is TRBJ2-7; TRBD1 matches 8 bases. The CDR3 length is 15 residues. CDR1 is MNHNS, CDR2 SASEGT, per germline. Losses at the gene ends were 6 bases for V and 6 bases for J; bases not matched to a gene: 13. The CDR3 here is CASSSTRTGSGEQYF. CDR3 DNA: TGTGCCAGCAGCTCGACTAGGACAGGGAGCGGCGAGCAGTACTTC.

The chain recombines TRBV7-9 with TRBJ2-5; TRBD2 matches 10 bases. The length of the CDR3 is 15 residues. In germline, CDR1 is SEHNR, CDR2 FQNEAQ (reference sequence). V was clipped by 3 bases and J by 2 bases; unmatched bases: 3. The CDR3 DNA sequence: TGTGCCAGCAGCTTCGGACTAGCGGATCAAGAGACCCAGTACTTC. This translates into CASSFGLADQETQYF. Combining the CDR3 with reference TRBV7-9 and TRBJ2-5 gives the whole variable domain DTGVSQNPRHKITKRGQNVTFRCDPISEHNRLYWYRQTLGQGPEFLTYFQNEAQLEKSRLLSDRFSAERPKGSFSTLEIQRTEQGDSAMYLCASSFGLADQETQYFGPGTRLLVL.

This clonotype was found a few times. J is TRBJ2-3 and V is TRBV5-1, with D uncertain. Deletions cut 1 base from V and 1 base from J, with 10 bases between. The germline CDR1 and CDR2 sequences are SGHRS and YFSETQ. CDR3 length: 15 residues. CDR3 loop: CASSLFGQGTDTQYF. CDR3 sequence (DNA): TGCGCCAGCAGCTTGTTTGGGCAGGGCACAGATACGCAGTATTTT.

This chain links TRBV21-1 with TRBJ1-6; TRBD1 reflects the table's D call only, with no check against the DNA. TRBV21-1 is classified as a pseudogene. The CDR3 covers 14 residues. The CDR3 protein is CASSKRDNNSPLHF. The CDR3 nucleotides read TGTGCCAGCAGCAAACGGGACAATAATTCACCCCTCCACTTT.

This clonotype came up a few times. The genes are TRBV3-1 and TRBJ1-4; D is ambiguous. Trimming removed 1 base at V and 3 bases at J, with 12 bases between. CDR3 size: 16 residues. The germline CDR1 and CDR2 sequences are LGHDT and YNNKEL (reference sequence). CDR3 coding DNA: TGTGCCAGCAGCCAAGTGGGGATGGCGGCTAATGAAAAACTGTTTTTT. Translated, it gives CASSQVGMAANEKLFF.

In its sample, this clonotype was seen many times. The rearrangement uses TRBV29-1 and TRBJ1-1, with D possibly matching TRBD1 (5 bases). This CDR3 is built from 13 residues. Germline V gene sequence: CDR1 SQVTM, CDR2 ANQGSEA. The V and J ends lost 1 base and 0 bases respectively, with 6 bases between them. DNA for the CDR3: TGCAGCGTTGAAGGGGGGGTGAACACTGAAGCTTTCTTT. Protein sequence: CSVEGGVNTEAFF. The whole variable domain, remainder taken from reference TRBV29-1 and TRBJ1-1, is SAVISQKPSRDICQRGTSLTIQCQVDSQVTMMFWYRQQPGQSLTLIATANQGSEATYESGFVIDKFPISRPNLTFSTLTVSNMSPEDSSIYLCSVEGGVNTEAFFGQGTRLTVV.

This clonotype has a handful of counts. J is TRBJ2-3 and V is TRBV7-2; D might be TRBD1 or TRBD2, each matching 5 bases. V lost 5 bases, J lost 1 base, and 13 bases lay in between. The CDR3 length is 15 residues. The germline CDR1 and CDR2 sequences are SGHTA and FQGNSA. The CDR3 region has the DNA TGTGCCAGCAGCCGGGACGCATGGGGCACAGATACGCAGTATTTT. Translation gives CASSRDAWGTDTQYF.

The rearrangement uses TRBV27 and TRBJ2-2, with TRBD2 as a possible D gene (6 bases). There are 17 residues in the CDR3. V lost 7 bases and J lost 0, with 18 bases in between. Germline assignment: CDR1 MNHEY and CDR2 SMNVEV (reference sequence). The CDR3 sequence: CASTSGWTGANTGELFF. The CDR3 DNA follows: TGTGCCAGCACCTCTGGGTGGACGGGGGCGAACACCGGGGAGCTGTTTTTT.